This TCR beta chain was identified during a study of T cell repertoires in cytomegalovirus infection. Study-wide context: CMV epitopes, recently identified HLA-C-restricted and well-studied HLA-B-restricted, were used. Signatures in public TCR beta sequences pointed to both CMV infection and matching HLA type. Study conclusions and caveats: In two of eight donors, the top clonotype was HLA-C-restricted CMV-specific.

Trimming left V 0 bases short and J 6 bases short, with 18 bases between. The CDR3 has 17 amino acids. Germline loops: CDR1 MNHNS, CDR2 SASEGT. This clonotype was counted between two and nine times. Its matching antigen is unknown. Via MiXCR, TCRdb re-called the reads, giving one row per CDR3 protein. The data show roughly 500,000 distinct CDR3 sequences, with under 55% seen just once and approximately 40% held by the top ten. The sample here was cultured PBMCs, taken from culture after CMV antigen stimulation. The chain couples TRBV6-1 to TRBJ1-5; unclear D gene. This clonotype was sampled from a human donor in good health (CMV status not recorded). Some clones in this sample may be carry-over from other donors' samples. CDR3 amino acids: CASSEARPTRKIQPQHF. For the CDR3, the DNA is TGTGCCAGCAGTGAAGCGCGGCCGACAAGGAAGATTCAGCCCCAGCATTTT.